These T cell receptor beta chains were read from a single sample in a study of response to subunit inactivated influenza vaccine. TCRdb reanalysed the RT-PCR reads using MiXCR and keeps one entry per CDR3 protein. The sample gives over 750,000 distinct CDR3 sequences, 21% of which show up once; 10% is in the top ten. This sample comprised PBMCs from blood, obtained 5 to 6 days after vaccination. The source of these receptors is a middle-aged man who received an inactivated influenza vaccine. The CDR3 runs from the conserved cysteine through the conserved F or W. D genes are given only for firm matches. Expanded clones are given a class, and other clones once, few, many or no size at all.

j_gene: TRBJ1-6; v_gene: TRBV7-9; abundance: .; d_gene: TRBD1; CDR3aa: CASSEGQTDNSPLHF; CDR3nt: TGTGCCAGCAGCGAGGGACAGACTGATAATTCACCCCTCCACTTT
j_gene: TRBJ1-1; v_gene: TRBV29-1; abundance: .; d_gene: TRBD1; CDR3aa: CSVARTGDTEAFF; CDR3nt: TGCAGCGTTGCAAGGACAGGGGACACTGAAGCTTTCTTT
j_gene: TRBJ2-1; v_gene: TRBV3-1; abundance: few; d_gene: TRBD2; CDR3aa: CASSQAGGRNNEQFF; CDR3nt: TGTGCCAGCAGCCAAGCGGGAGGCCGAAACAATGAGCAGTTCTTC
j_gene: TRBJ2-7; v_gene: TRBV13; abundance: .; d_gene: .; CDR3aa: CASSSARDSTHHEQYF; CDR3nt: TGTGCCAGCAGCTCCGCCCGGGACTCGACCCACCACGAGCAGTACTTC
j_gene: TRBJ2-5; v_gene: TRBV4-2; abundance: many; d_gene: TRBD2; CDR3aa: CASSQAAGTSVETQYF; CDR3nt: TGTGCCAGCAGCCAAGCGGCCGGGACTAGCGTAGAGACCCAGTACTTC
j_gene: TRBJ1-2; v_gene: TRBV6-6; abundance: few; d_gene: .; CDR3aa: CASSPLVGQGYTF; CDR3nt: TGTGCCAGCAGTCCCCTCGTTGGCCAGGGCTACACCTTC
j_gene: TRBJ2-5; v_gene: TRBV11-2; abundance: many; d_gene: TRBD2; CDR3aa: CASSPQLAGGTGETQYF; CDR3nt: TGTGCCAGCAGCCCACAATTAGCGGGGGGAACGGGAGAGACCCAGTACTTC
j_gene: TRBJ2-3; v_gene: TRBV24-1; abundance: .; d_gene: .; CDR3aa: CATNVRGSTDTQYF; CDR3nt: TGTGCCACCAATGTTCGGGGCAGCACAGATACGCAGTATTTT
j_gene: TRBJ2-7; v_gene: TRBV7-8; abundance: few; d_gene: TRBD1; CDR3aa: CASSARDRGIYEQYF; CDR3nt: TGTGCCAGCAGCGCCCGGGACAGGGGTATTTACGAGCAGTACTTC
j_gene: TRBJ2-3; v_gene: TRBV4-3; abundance: few; d_gene: .; CDR3aa: CASSQDRRPDTDTQYF; CDR3nt: TGCGCCAGCAGCCAAGATCGGCGGCCCGACACAGATACGCAGTATTTT
j_gene: TRBJ2-1; v_gene: TRBV12-3/TRBV12-4; abundance: many; d_gene: .; CDR3aa: CASSLRRNNEQFF; CDR3nt: TGTGCCAGCAGTTTAAGGCGAAACAATGAGCAGTTCTTC
j_gene: TRBJ2-7; v_gene: TRBV6-5; abundance: .; d_gene: .; CDR3aa: CASSYDSGGYEQYF; CDR3nt: TGTGCCAGCAGTTACGATTCCGGGGGCTACGAGCAGTACTTC
j_gene: TRBJ2-6; v_gene: TRBV7-9; abundance: many; d_gene: .; CDR3aa: CASSPLRGSSSGANVLTF; CDR3nt: TGTGCCAGCAGCCCCCTTAGAGGGAGTAGCTCTGGGGCCAACGTCCTGACTTTC